Listed here are 30 T cell receptor beta chains from one sample, sequenced in a study of early T cells in non-severe SARS-CoV-2 infection. TCRdb reprocessed the 5' RACE reads via MiXCR and lists one record per CDR3 protein. The sample holds fewer than 75,000 distinct CDR3 sequences, 20% to 25% seen once. Here the sequenced sample was whole blood, taken at baseline. These receptors came from an adult who was a healthcare worker with PCR-confirmed SARS-CoV-2 infection or an uninfected control (not recorded which).

Only a few counts were recorded for this clonotype. This chain links TRBV11-2 with TRBJ1-1; no clear D. Germline V gene sequence: CDR1 SGHAT, CDR2 FQNNGV. CDR3 length: 10 residues. V was pared by 11 bases and J by 5 bases, with 9 bases between. The DNA for the CDR3 is TGTGCCGCCTGTTGGACTGAAGCTTTCTTT. Translating gives CAACWTEAFF.

Only a few counts were recorded for this clonotype. The chain has TRBV3-1 and TRBJ1-6, with TRBD1 matching over 7 bases. There are 13 residues in the CDR3. CDR1 and CDR2 from the germline V gene are LGHDT and YNNKEL (reference sequence). With V trimmed by 9 bases and J by 9 bases, 8 bases remained unmatched. The CDR3 bases are TGTGCCAGTCACGCAGGGGGTGGTTCACCCCTCCACTTT. Translation gives CASHAGGGSPLHF.

This clonotype was found many times. The chain links TRBV9 to TRBJ1-1, with 7 bases matching TRBD1. Germline values: CDR1 SGDLS, CDR2 YYNGEE. After removal of 0 bases from V and 4 bases from J, the junction contained 6 bases not matched to a gene. The CDR3 loop spans 15 amino acids. The CDR3 nucleotides are TGTGCCAGCAGCGTAGATAACAGGGGTTCCACTGAAGCTTTCTTT. This codes for CASSVDNRGSTEAFF.

The table lists this clonotype with a few counts. This chain joins TRBV12-3 or TRBV12-4 and TRBJ2-7; D remains ambiguous. The CDR3 loop spans 11 amino acids. V lost 6 bases to trimming and J lost 6 bases, with 9 bases between them. The CDR3 spells CASSLYSEQYF. The CDR3 bases are TGTGCCAGCAGCCTATACTCCGAGCAGTACTTC.

The chain carries TRBV3-1 and TRBJ2-1, with D hard to call. The CDR3 is 12 residues long. Trimming shortened V by 3 bases and J by 2 bases, and 2 bases separated the two germline ends. Germline V gene sequence: CDR1 LGHDT, CDR2 YNNKEL (reference sequence). The CDR3 nucleotides are TGTGCCAGCAGCCAGACCTACAATGAGCAGTTCTTC. The encoded protein is CASSQTYNEQFF.

The chain has TRBV9 and TRBJ1-5; no clear D gene. The CDR3 has 14 amino acids. V was pared by 0 bases and J by 7 bases, with 11 bases between. Germline V CDR1 and CDR2: SGDLS, YYNGEE. The CDR3 DNA reads as TGTGCCAGCAGCGTAGACCTGGGAGGGCAGCCCCAGCATTTT. It codes for CASSVDLGGQPQHF.

This clonotype was counted only a few times. The genes are TRBV5-1 and TRBJ1-2; D call uncertain. Germline CDR1 is SGHRS and CDR2 is YFSETQ. This CDR3 contains 13 residues. Trimming took off 3 bases at V and 3 bases at J, with 9 bases between the two ends. This CDR3 is CASSSAGDYGYTF. The CDR3 bases are TGCGCCAGCAGCTCGGCCGGGGACTATGGCTACACCTTC.

With regard to this clonotype: With a much larger clone just one base away, this may be a read error. The chain is built from TRBV5-4 and TRBJ2-3; D call uncertain. Germline CDR1 and CDR2: SGHNT and YYREEE (reference sequence). Trimming pared 4 bases from V and 2 bases from J, leaving 5 bases between. This CDR3 comprises 12 residues. The CDR3 DNA sequence: TGTGCCAGCAGCGGGAACACAGATACGCAGTATTTT. Amino acid sequence: CASSGNTDTQYF.

The rearrangement joins TRBV7-9 to TRBJ2-3; tentative D call: TRBD2 (5 bases). In germline, CDR1 is SEHNR, CDR2 FQNEAQ (reference sequence). With 5 bases removed from V and 7 bases from J, the gap between germline ends came to 10 bases. The CDR3 is 12 amino acids. The DNA for the CDR3 is TGTGCCAGCAGCCCGGACTCTTATACGCAGTATTTT. Translation: CASSPDSYTQYF.

This clonotype was counted between two and nine times. The V and J genes are TRBV7-3 and TRBJ1-1; D perhaps matches TRBD1 (6 bases). The V and J ends lost 2 bases and 5 bases respectively, with 12 bases between them. The CDR3 contains 14 residues. CDR1 is SGHTA and CDR2 is FQGTGA in the germline V gene. The CDR3 region is CASSLGRGSTEAFF. DNA for the CDR3: TGTGCCAGCAGCTTAGGTAGGGGGAGTACTGAAGCTTTCTTT. Based on the CDR3 plus reference TRBV7-3 and TRBJ1-1, the full variable domain is GAGVSQTPSNKVTEKGKYVELRCDPISGHTALYWYRQSLGQGPEFLIYFQGTGAADDSGLPNDRFFAVRPEGSVSTLKIQRTERGDSAVYLCASSLGRGSTEAFFGQGTRLTVV.

The chain is built from TRBV4-1 and TRBJ1-6; D not certain. This CDR3 has 14 residues. V lost 4 bases, J lost 4 bases, and 8 bases lay in between. Germline CDR1 is MGHRA and CDR2 is YSYEKL. The CDR3 reads CASSPGAYNSPLHF. CDR3 bases: TGCGCCAGCAGCCCCGGAGCTTATAATTCACCCCTCCACTTT.

The genes are TRBV12-3 or TRBV12-4 and TRBJ1-4, with a tentative D call TRBD1 (5 bases). The V and J ends lost 3 bases and 7 bases respectively, with 9 bases between them. CDR3 size: 13 residues. The chain's CDR3 is CASSFLGGEKLFF. Here the CDR3 DNA reads TGTGCCAGCAGTTTTCTTGGGGGTGAAAAACTGTTTTTT.

Only a few counts were recorded for this clonotype. This chain links TRBV30 with TRBJ1-1; D gene ambiguous. V was shortened by 5 bases and J by 0 bases, with 16 bases between the two germline ends. Looked up from germline, CDR1 is GTSNPN and CDR2 is SVGIG (reference sequence). CDR3 length: 15 amino acids. The CDR3 DNA sequence: TGTGCCTGGGCCCGGGAGAGATTCATGAACACTGAAGCTTTCTTT. This gives the protein CAWARERFMNTEAFF.

The chain has TRBV12-3 or TRBV12-4 and TRBJ1-4, with 11 bases fitting TRBD1. V shed 4 bases and J 7 bases; nucleotides not matched to a gene: 5. The CDR3 spans 15 residues. The CDR3 here is CASSSGQGASEKLFF. CDR3 DNA: TGTGCCAGCAGTTCAGGACAGGGGGCGAGTGAAAAACTGTTTTTT.

This clonotype was seen a few times. The V and J genes are TRBV20-1 and TRBJ1-5; D remains unclear. Trimming removed 3 bases from V and 2 bases from J, with 11 bases in between. In germline, CDR1 is DFQATT, CDR2 SNEGSKA (reference sequence). CDR3 length: 14 residues. CDR3 sequence: CSASHSSGNQPQHF. In nucleotides, the CDR3 is TGCAGTGCTAGCCATTCGAGTGGCAATCAGCCCCAGCATTTT.

This clonotype has more than one count but fewer than ten. V usage is TRBV7-9 and J usage is TRBJ2-2, with D uncertain. The V end lost 1 base, the J end lost 5 bases, and 8 bases lay between the germline ends. CDR1 is SEHNR, CDR2 FQNEAQ, per germline (reference sequence). The length of the CDR3 is 14 residues. The CDR3 loop reads CASSLDTRTGELFF. The CDR3 DNA is TGTGCCAGCAGCTTAGACACTCGGACCGGGGAGCTGTTTTTT.

In this sample, this clonotype turned up a few times. The rearrangement joins TRBV10-3 to TRBJ2-3; weak D call: TRBD1 (5 bases). There are 13 residues in the CDR3. The V gene's germline CDR1 is ENHRY and CDR2 SYGVKD. Trimming shortened V by 6 bases and J by 1 base, and 8 bases separated the two germline ends. CDR3 residues: CAIRDIGTDTQYF. CDR3 bases: TGTGCCATCAGGGACATCGGCACAGATACGCAGTATTTT.

V and J are TRBV5-1 and TRBJ2-7; 7 bases align to TRBD1. The CDR3 has 15 amino acids. V lost 4 bases and J lost 0; bases outside the gene matches: 7. CDR1 and CDR2 (germline): SGHRS, YFSETQ. CDR3: CASSTSTGSSYEQYF. The DNA for the CDR3 is TGCGCCAGCAGCACCTCGACAGGGAGCTCCTACGAGCAGTACTTC.

In its sample, this clonotype was seen a few times. J is TRBJ1-1 and V is TRBV4-2; D ambiguous. The CDR3 is made up of 15 amino acids. Germline assignment: CDR1 LGHNA and CDR2 YNFKEQ. V was cut by 7 bases and J by 1 base, with 16 bases left in between. The CDR3 loop reads CASTVEADWNTEAFF. The CDR3 nucleotides read TGTGCCAGCACAGTGGAGGCGGATTGGAACACTGAAGCTTTCTTT.

The table lists this clonotype with many counts. The CDR3 loop is CASSGGTFPYEQYF. The DNA of the CDR3 is TGCGCCAGCAGTGGGGGGACCTTCCCCTACGAGCAGTACTTC. The chain recombines TRBV10-1 with TRBJ2-7; D is tentatively TRBD1 or TRBD2 (5 bases each). This CDR3 has 14 residues. In germline, CDR1 is WNHNN, CDR2 SYGVQD (reference sequence). Trimming pared 4 bases from V and 2 bases from J, leaving 12 bases between.

This chain connects TRBV5-4 to TRBJ1-6; 8 positions agree with TRBD1. The CDR3 runs 16 residues. CDR1 is SGHNT, CDR2 YYREEE, per germline (reference sequence). V was clipped by 2 bases and J by 7 bases; unmatched bases: 8. In DNA, the CDR3 is TGTGCCAGCAGCTTAGGGGGCGACAGGGGCAATTCACCCCTCCACTTT. This translates into CASSLGGDRGNSPLHF.

This clonotype turned up a few times. The chain uses TRBV7-2 and TRBJ2-7; 8 nucleotides align to TRBD2. V trimming: 6 bases; J trimming: 4 bases; junction bases outside the gene matches: 5. This CDR3 contains 13 residues. Looked up from germline, CDR1 is SGHTA and CDR2 is FQGNSA. The CDR3 bases are TGTGCCAGCAGTATAGCGGGGAGTTACGAGCAGTACTTC. Its translation is CASSIAGSYEQYF. The variable domain in full, completed from reference TRBV7-2 and TRBJ2-7, reads GAGVSQSPSNKVTEKGKDVELRCDPISGHTALYWYRQSLGQGLEFLIYFQGNSAPDKSGLPSDRFSAERTGGSVSTLTIQRTQQEDSAVYLCASSIAGSYEQYFGPGTRLTVT.

The genes are TRBV9 and TRBJ2-2; maybe TRBD2 (7 bases). This CDR3 comprises 15 residues. Germline loops: CDR1 SGDLS, CDR2 YYNGEE. V was clipped by 4 bases and J by 2 bases, with 12 bases between them. The CDR3 loop is CASSPRGLNTGELFF. Written as DNA, the CDR3 is TGTGCCAGCAGCCCGCGGGGGCTAAACACCGGGGAGCTGTTTTTT.

The chain employs TRBV28 and TRBJ1-6, with unresolved D. Germline CDR1 is MDHEN and CDR2 is SYDVKM. The CDR3 sequence is 15 residues long. Trimming pared 6 bases from V and 7 bases from J, leaving 16 bases between. The CDR3 bases are TGTGCCAGCAGATCTCTACGGGTGGGGAATTCACCCCTCCACTTT. It specifies CASRSLRVGNSPLHF.

The rearrangement links TRBV20-1 to TRBJ1-4, with D uncertain. Trimming took 3 bases from V and 8 from J, leaving 16 bases between them. The V gene's germline CDR1 is DFQATT and CDR2 SNEGSKA (reference sequence). The CDR3 totals 14 residues. CDR3 region: CSARGPSGLEKLFF. As DNA, the CDR3 is TGCAGTGCTAGGGGCCCGTCAGGTTTGGAAAAACTGTTTTTT.

This clonotype was recorded at least ten times. The rearrangement links TRBV20-1 to TRBJ1-2, with D hard to call. V lost 6 bases, J lost 6 bases, and 20 bases lay in between. The CDR3 totals 14 residues. Germline V gene data show CDR1 as DFQATT and CDR2 as SNEGSKA (reference sequence). The DNA for the CDR3 is TGCAGTGCCTCAGACCCAACCCTCCGGAATGGCTACACCTTC. It encodes CSASDPTLRNGYTF.

This sequence joins TRBV12-3 or TRBV12-4 and TRBJ2-3; D ambiguous. V shed 3 bases and J shed 2 bases, with 9 bases lying between them. This CDR3 region has 14 residues. Here the CDR3 reads CASSFDGLTDTQYF. The CDR3 nucleotides are TGTGCCAGCAGTTTTGACGGCCTCACAGATACGCAGTATTTT.

The V call is TRBV13, the J call TRBJ1-5, with D unresolved. V was shortened by 3 bases and J by 5 bases, with 5 bases between the two germline ends. Germline assignment: CDR1 PRHDT and CDR2 FYEKMQ (reference sequence). There are 12 residues in the CDR3. The CDR3 loop reads CASSFWDQPQHF. The CDR3 coding sequence is TGTGCCAGCAGCTTCTGGGATCAGCCCCAGCATTTT.

This clonotype was counted only a few times. The chain combines TRBV5-4 with TRBJ2-2, with D possibly TRBD1 on 6 matching bases. The germline gives CDR1 SGHNT, CDR2 YYREEE (reference sequence). V shed 0 bases and J shed 2 bases, with 11 bases lying between them. This CDR3 is 16 amino acids long. CDR3 in DNA: TGTGCCAGCAGCTTGGCGGCCAGGGGAAACACCGGGGAGCTGTTTTTT. It yields the protein CASSLAARGNTGELFF.

The genes are TRBV20-1 and TRBJ2-1; D could derive from TRBD1 or TRBD2 (6 bases each). V was trimmed by 5 bases and J by 7 bases, leaving 15 bases between them. Per the germline V gene, CDR1 is DFQATT and CDR2 is SNEGSKA (reference sequence). This CDR3 has 13 amino acids. The CDR3 is CSAERGAGNEQFF. The CDR3 DNA is TGCAGTGCTGAGAGGGGGGCAGGGAATGAGCAGTTCTTC.